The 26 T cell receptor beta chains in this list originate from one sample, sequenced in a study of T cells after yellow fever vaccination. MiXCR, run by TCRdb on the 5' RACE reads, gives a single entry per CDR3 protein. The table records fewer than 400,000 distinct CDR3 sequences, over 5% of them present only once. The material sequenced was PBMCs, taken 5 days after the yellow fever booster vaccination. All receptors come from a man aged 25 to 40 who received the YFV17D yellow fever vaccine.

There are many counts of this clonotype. The CDR3 DNA follows: TGTGCCAGCAGTTTATCAGGCAGCGAGCAGTTCTTC. It encodes CASSLSGSEQFF. The V gene is TRBV27, the J gene TRBJ2-1; D call uncertain. V lost 0 bases to trimming and J lost 10 bases, with 7 bases between them. Germline V CDR1 and CDR2: MNHEY, SMNVEV (reference sequence). The length of the CDR3 is 12 residues.

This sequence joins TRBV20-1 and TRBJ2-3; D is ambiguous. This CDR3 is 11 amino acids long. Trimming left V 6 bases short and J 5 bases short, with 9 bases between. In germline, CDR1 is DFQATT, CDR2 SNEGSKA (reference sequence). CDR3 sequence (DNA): TGCAGTGCATCGAGATTAGATACGCAGTATTTT. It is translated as CSASRLDTQYF.

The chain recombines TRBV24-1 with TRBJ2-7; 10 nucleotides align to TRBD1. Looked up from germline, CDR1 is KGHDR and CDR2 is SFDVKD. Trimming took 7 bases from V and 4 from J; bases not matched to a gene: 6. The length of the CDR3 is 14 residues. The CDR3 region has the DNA TGTGCCACCAGCCAGACAGGGGGCGAATACGAGCAGTACTTC. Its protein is CATSQTGGEYEQYF.

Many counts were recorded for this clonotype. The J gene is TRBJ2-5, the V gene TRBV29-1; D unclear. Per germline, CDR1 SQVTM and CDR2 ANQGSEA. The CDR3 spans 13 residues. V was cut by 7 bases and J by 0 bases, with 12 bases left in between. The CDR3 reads CSATPAYQETQYF. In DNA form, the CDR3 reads TGCAGCGCGACGCCAGCGTACCAAGAGACCCAGTACTTC.

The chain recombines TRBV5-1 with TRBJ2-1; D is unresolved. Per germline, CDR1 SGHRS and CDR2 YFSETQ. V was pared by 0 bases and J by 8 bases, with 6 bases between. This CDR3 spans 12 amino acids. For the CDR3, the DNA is TGCGCCAGCAGCTTGGGGCAGGATGAGCAGTTCTTC. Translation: CASSLGQDEQFF.

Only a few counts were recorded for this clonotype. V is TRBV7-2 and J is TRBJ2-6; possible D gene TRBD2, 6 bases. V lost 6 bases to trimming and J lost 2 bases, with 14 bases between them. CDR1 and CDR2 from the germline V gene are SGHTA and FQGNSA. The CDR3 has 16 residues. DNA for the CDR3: TGTGCCAGCAGTCGCGGGGTCGGGGCTGGGGCCAACGTCCTGACTTTC. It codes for CASSRGVGAGANVLTF. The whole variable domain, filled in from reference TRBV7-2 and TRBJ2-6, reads GAGVSQSPSNKVTEKGKDVELRCDPISGHTALYWYRQSLGQGLEFLIYFQGNSAPDKSGLPSDRFSAERTGGSVSTLTIQRTQQEDSAVYLCASSRGVGAGANVLTFGAGSRLTVL.

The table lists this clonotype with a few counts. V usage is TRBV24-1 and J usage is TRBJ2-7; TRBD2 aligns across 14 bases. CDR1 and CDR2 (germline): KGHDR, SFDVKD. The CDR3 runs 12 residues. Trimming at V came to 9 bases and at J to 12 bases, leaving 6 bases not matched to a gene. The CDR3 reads CATSGTSGSMYF. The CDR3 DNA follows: TGTGCCACCTCCGGGACTAGCGGGAGTATGTACTTC.

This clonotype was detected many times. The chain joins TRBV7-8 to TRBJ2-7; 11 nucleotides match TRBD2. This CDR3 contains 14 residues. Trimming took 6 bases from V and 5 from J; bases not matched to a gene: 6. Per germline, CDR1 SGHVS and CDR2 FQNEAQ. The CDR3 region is CASRRTSGSHEQYF. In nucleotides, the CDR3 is TGTGCCAGCAGACGAACTAGCGGGAGCCACGAGCAGTACTTC.

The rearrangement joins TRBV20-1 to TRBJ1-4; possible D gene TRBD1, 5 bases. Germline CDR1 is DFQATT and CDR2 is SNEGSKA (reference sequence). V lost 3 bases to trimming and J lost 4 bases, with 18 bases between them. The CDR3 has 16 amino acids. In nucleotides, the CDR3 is TGCAGTGCTAGGGTGTCTGGGGCAGAAAATAATGAAAAACTGTTTTTT. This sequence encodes CSARVSGAENNEKLFF.

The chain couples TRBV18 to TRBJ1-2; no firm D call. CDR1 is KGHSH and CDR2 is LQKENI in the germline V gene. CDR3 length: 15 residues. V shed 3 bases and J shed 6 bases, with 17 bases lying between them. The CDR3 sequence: CASSPGSQSENGYTF. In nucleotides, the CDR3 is TGTGCCAGCTCACCGGGGAGTCAAAGCGAGAATGGCTACACCTTC. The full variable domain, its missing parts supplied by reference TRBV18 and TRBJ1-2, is NAGVMQNPRHLVRRRGQEARLRCSPMKGHSHVYWYRQLPEEGLKFMVYLQKENIIDESGMPKERFSAEFPKEGPSILRIQQVVRGDSAAYFCASSPGSQSENGYTFGSGTRLTVV.

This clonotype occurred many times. The CDR3 reads CASSLKDRGCKTQYF. The CDR3 DNA follows: TGCGCCAGCAGCCTAAAAGACAGGGGCTGTAAGACCCAGTACTTC. The chain is built from TRBV4-1 and TRBJ2-5, with 8 nucleotides matching TRBD1. The CDR3 is 15 amino acids. CDR1 and CDR2 from the germline V gene are MGHRA and YSYEKL. With 4 bases clipped from V and 6 bases from J, the junction kept 10 bases outside the gene matches.

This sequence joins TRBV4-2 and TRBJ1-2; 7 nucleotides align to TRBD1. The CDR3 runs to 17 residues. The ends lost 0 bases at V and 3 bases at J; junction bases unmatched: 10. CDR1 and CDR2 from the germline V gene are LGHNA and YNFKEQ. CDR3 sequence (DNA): TGTGCCAGCAGCCAAGACTATGGGGACAGAGGAGACTATGGCTACACCTTC. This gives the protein CASSQDYGDRGDYGYTF.

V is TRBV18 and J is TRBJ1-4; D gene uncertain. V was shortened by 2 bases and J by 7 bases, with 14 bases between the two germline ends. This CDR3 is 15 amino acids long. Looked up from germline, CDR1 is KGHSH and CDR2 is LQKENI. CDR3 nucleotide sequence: TGTGCCAGCTCACCAGTGCACACCCGGAGTGAAAAACTGTTTTTT. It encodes CASSPVHTRSEKLFF.

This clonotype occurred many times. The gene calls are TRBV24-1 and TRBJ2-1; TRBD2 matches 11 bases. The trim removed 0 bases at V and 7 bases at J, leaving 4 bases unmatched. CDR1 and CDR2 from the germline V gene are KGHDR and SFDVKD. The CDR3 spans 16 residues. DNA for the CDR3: TGTGCCACCAGTGATTTGTCTAGCGGGAGGCATAATGAGCAGTTCTTC. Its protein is CATSDLSSGRHNEQFF.

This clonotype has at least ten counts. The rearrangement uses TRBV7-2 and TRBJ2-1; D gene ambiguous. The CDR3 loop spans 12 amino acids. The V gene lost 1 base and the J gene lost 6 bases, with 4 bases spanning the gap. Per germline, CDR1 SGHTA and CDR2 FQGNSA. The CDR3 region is CASSLGLNEQFF. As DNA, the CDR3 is TGTGCCAGCAGCTTAGGGCTCAATGAGCAGTTCTTC.

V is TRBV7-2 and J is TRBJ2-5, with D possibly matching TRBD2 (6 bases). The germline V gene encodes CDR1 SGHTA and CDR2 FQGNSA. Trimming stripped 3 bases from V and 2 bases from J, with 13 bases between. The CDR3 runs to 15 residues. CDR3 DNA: TGTGCCAGCAGCTTTGAGCGGGTAGGGCAAGAGACCCAGTACTTC. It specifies CASSFERVGQETQYF.

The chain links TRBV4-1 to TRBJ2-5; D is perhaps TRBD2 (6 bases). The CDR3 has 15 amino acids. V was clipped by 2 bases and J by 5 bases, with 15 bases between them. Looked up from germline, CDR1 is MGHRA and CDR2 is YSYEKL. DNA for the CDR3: TGCGCCAGCAGCCAATGGGGGGAGGTTTTCGAGACCCAGTACTTC. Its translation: CASSQWGEVFETQYF.

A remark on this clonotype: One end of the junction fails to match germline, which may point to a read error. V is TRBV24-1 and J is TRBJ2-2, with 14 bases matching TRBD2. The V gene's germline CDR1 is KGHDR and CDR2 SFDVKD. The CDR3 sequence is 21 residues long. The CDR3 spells CATCDWQGLAGVKANTGELFF. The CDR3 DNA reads TGTGCCACCTGTGATTGGCAGGGACTAGCGGGAGTAAAAGCAAACACCGGGGAGCTGTTTTTT.

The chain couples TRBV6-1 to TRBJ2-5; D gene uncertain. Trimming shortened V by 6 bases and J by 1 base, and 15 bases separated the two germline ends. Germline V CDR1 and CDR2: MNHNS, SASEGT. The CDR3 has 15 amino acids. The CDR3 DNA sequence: TGTGCCAGCAGCCGGATTGGGCAGCTCCAAGAGACCCAGTACTTC. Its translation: CASSRIGQLQETQYF.

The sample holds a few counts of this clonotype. CDR3 region: CASSSGDRLLTNEKLFF. The CDR3 DNA sequence: TGTGCCAGCAGCTCCGGGGACAGGCTGTTAACTAATGAAAAACTGTTTTTT. V gene TRBV12-3 or TRBV12-4 combines with J gene TRBJ1-4; 8 nucleotides line up with TRBD1. The CDR3 consists of 17 residues. The J segment lost 1 base and the V segment lost 6 bases, leaving 10 bases of the junction unmatched.

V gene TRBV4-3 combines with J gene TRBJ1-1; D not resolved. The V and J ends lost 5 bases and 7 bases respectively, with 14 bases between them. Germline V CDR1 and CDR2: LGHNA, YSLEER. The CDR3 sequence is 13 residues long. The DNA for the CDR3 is TGCGCCAGCAGCTTTAGGACGGATGATGAAGCTTTCTTT. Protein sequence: CASSFRTDDEAFF.

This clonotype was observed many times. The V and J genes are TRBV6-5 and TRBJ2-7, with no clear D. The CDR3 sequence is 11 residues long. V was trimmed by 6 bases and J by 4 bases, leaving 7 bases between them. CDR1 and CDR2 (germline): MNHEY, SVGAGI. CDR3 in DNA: TGTGCCAGCAGAACCCCTTACGAGCAGTACTTC. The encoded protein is CASRTPYEQYF.

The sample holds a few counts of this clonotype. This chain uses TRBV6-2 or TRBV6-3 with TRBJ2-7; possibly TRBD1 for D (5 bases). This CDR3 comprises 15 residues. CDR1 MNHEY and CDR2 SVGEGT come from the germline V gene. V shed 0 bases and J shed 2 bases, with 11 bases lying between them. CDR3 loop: CASSYSVGDAYEQYF. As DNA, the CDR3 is TGTGCCAGCAGTTACTCGGTAGGGGATGCCTACGAGCAGTACTTC.

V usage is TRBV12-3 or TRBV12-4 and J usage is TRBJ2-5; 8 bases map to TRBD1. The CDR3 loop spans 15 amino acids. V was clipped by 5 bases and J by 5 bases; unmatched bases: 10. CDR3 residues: CASSPRTGSYETQYF. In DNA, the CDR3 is TGTGCCAGCAGTCCCCGGACAGGGAGCTATGAGACCCAGTACTTC.

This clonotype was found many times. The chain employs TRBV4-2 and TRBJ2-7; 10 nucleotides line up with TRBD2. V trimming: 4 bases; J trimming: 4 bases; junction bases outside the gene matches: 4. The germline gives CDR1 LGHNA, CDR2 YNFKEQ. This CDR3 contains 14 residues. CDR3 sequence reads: CASSPTSGNYEQYF. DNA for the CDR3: TGTGCCAGCAGCCCAACTAGCGGGAATTACGAGCAGTACTTC.

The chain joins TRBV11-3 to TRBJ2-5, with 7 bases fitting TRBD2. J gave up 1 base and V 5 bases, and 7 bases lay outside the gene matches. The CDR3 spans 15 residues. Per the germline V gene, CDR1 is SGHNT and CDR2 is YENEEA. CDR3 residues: CASSPEAGAQETQYF. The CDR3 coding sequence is TGTGCCAGCAGCCCTGAGGCGGGAGCCCAAGAGACCCAGTACTTC. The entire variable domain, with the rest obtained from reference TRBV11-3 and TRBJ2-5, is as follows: EAGVVQSPRYKIIEKKQPVAFWCNPISGHNTLYWYLQNLGQGPELLIRYENEEAVDDSQLPKDRFSAERLKGVDSTLKIQPAELGDSAVYLCASSPEAGAQETQYFGPGTRLLVL.